The T cell receptor (beta chain) described here comes from a study of neoadjuvant anti-PD-1 for oral cavity cancer (dated by TCRdb to about 2021). Notes on the research overall: Before curative-intent surgical resection, most patients were given three to four biweekly doses of nivolumab at 3 mg/kg. A fourth nivolumab dose was given around day 43 to patients without progression, and definitive surgical resection was performed in those patients on days 50-56. Patients with complete response, partial response or stable disease by RECIST 1.1 were defined as responders, whereas patients with progression were defined as non-responders. The parent correlative cohort had approximately twelve patients and a response rate of 33%.

The time point label, read with the paper, signifies: after neoadjuvant nivolumab, at surgical resection. None of the patients had received prior systemic or radiation treatment, and all were newly diagnosed with stage II-IVA oral cavity squamous cell carcinoma. Everyone in the cohort had locally advanced, HPV-negative oral cavity squamous cell carcinoma. Peripheral blood mononuclear cells were analyzed directly, without maintenance or expansion in culture. Samples came from a longitudinal correlative study of a single-arm phase II trial of neoadjuvant nivolumab in oral cavity squamous cell carcinoma. Subject-matched pre- and post-treatment PBMCs and tumors from three responders and three non-responders underwent genomic DNA-based TCRbeta sequencing. Peripheral blood mononuclear cells were collected before nivolumab treatment and were collected again after treatment, at the time of surgery. The Maxwell RSC DNA from Cells kit was used to extract genomic DNA from PBMCs.

For deep sequencing of PBMC libraries, mostly roughly 520 ng of input genomic DNA was used, and six replicates were run per sample. Following the manufacturer's instructions, the team built TCRbeta libraries using the immunoSEQ hsTCRbeta kit. An Illumina NovaSeq 6000 S4 flow cell was used to sequence the final libraries, which had first been combined to 3 nM. In the source study's methods: Raw data preprocessing and quality control were performed with the immunoSEQ Analyzer. The analysis was limited to productive rearrangements, and each clonotype was defined by a unique CDR3 amino acid sequence. Repertoire clonality was estimated as the Gini-Simpson index, which was computed with the R package tcR. Gini indices were compared with Student's t test, and associations with tumor size change were assessed by Pearson correlation. TCRdb mirrors the immuneACCESS table, restricted to in-frame sequences. Some clones are absent from its copies; in checked studies, under half trace to an unresolved V gene, and the reason for the others is unknown. V, J and clone size are those of that table, while D and trimming were read from the DNA. The sample table shows about 8,000 clones, and roughly 70% are seen once. The leading ten clones occupy around 2.8% of the sample.

Overall study outcomes, separate from this receptor: TCR analyses included only a few patients per response group, and the authors called for larger cohorts for validation. After neoadjuvant nivolumab, significantly higher T cell clonality (Gini index) was found within PBMCs in non-responders than in responders. Higher pretreatment blood TCRbeta clonality and lower post-treatment tumor TCRbeta clonality were correlated with higher pretreatment blood Treg/Th17 ratios.

With respect to this clone: Its antigen is currently not known. The input lacks base qualities; no much larger clone sits a single base away.

From V the trimming removes 0 bases and from J it removes 2 bases, while the gene matches leave 4 bases of the junction unaccounted for. CDR1 and CDR2 are read off the germline V gene (reference sequence) as MNHNY and SVGAGI. The CDR3 goes from the cysteine to the phenylalanine over 16 residues. Only the CDR3 DNA is retained, 48 bases long and in frame from the first base. The specimen comprised PBMCs, sampled after nivolumab (anti-PD-1) treatment. Here the chain combines TRBV6-6 and TRBJ1-5; the central 7 bases match TRBD1. The clonotype comes from a person between 40 and 85 years old with oral cavity squamous cell carcinoma. The nucleotide sequence reads TGTGCCAGCAGTTACTCGACAGGGTTAGGCAATCAGCCCCAGCATTTT. The translation is CASSYSTGLGNQPQHF.